These T cell receptor beta chains were read from a single sample in a study of post-analysis software for immune sequencing data. TCRdb recomputed calls from the PCR reads with MiXCR, one row per CDR3 protein. The profile shows hundreds of thousands of distinct CDR3 sequences, roughly 30% of them singletons. The sample comprised blood. The receptors come from a girl aged 10-17 years with multiple sclerosis. Each CDR3 is given with its conserved first and last residue. A D gene is named only where the DNA matches it firmly. Only part of the rows carry a size: once, few, many, or a class if the clone is expanded.

size	V	J	D	DNA	CDR3
few	TRBV15	TRBJ2-7	TRBD2	TGTGCCACCAGCAGTCACCCCGGGGGGAGCAATGAGCAGTACTTC	CATSSHPGGSNEQYF
few	TRBV20-1	TRBJ2-1	NA	TGCAGTGCTAGAGATCTCCCTCACGGGGGGCAGTTCTTC	CSARDLPHGGQFF
NA	TRBV10-3	TRBJ2-3	NA	TGTGCCAGCAGGCGACCCAGTGATACGCAGTATTTT	CASRRPSDTQYF
NA	TRBV20-1	TRBJ2-5	NA	TGCAGTGCCACTGGGGAGTACCAAGAGACCCAGTACTTC	CSATGEYQETQYF
NA	TRBV5-1	TRBJ2-1	TRBD2	TGCGCCAGCAGGCTCGGGGGGGAAAATGAGCAGTTCTTC	CASRLGGENEQFF
NA	TRBV15	TRBJ1-2	TRBD1	TGTGCCACCACGGTCGGTCGGGGGGACAGGCCGACTAACTATGGCTACACCTTC	CATTVGRGDRPTNYGYTF
NA	TRBV7-2	TRBJ2-7	TRBD1	TGTGCCAGCAGCTTAGACCACAGGGGGCCTTCACCCTACGAGCAGTACTTC	CASSLDHRGPSPYEQYF
few	TRBV7-2	TRBJ2-1	NA	TGTGCCAGCAGCTCAGGGACCCTCTCCTACAATGAGCAGTTCTTC	CASSSGTLSYNEQFF
NA	TRBV5-1	TRBJ2-5	TRBD1	TGCGCCAGCAGCTACACACAGGGGGGCCAAGAGACCCAGTACTTC	CASSYTQGGQETQYF
NA	TRBV20-1	TRBJ2-1	TRBD1	TGCAGTGCGAGGGGACAGGTATACAATGAGCAGTTCTTC	CSARGQVYNEQFF
NA	TRBV6-2/TRBV6-3	TRBJ2-1	TRBD1	TGTGCCGGCAGCCCGCATCCGGACAGGTATTACAATGAGCAGTTCTTC	CAGSPHPDRYYNEQFF
NA	TRBV20-1	TRBJ2-3	TRBD2	TGCAGTGCTCTCCGAACGCGGGAGGGGTCTAGCACAGATACGCAGTATTTT	CSALRTREGSSTDTQYF
NA	TRBV6-5	TRBJ2-5	TRBD2	TGTGCCAGTAGCGGGATACTCCGAGAGACCCAGTACTTC	CASSGILRETQYF
few	TRBV7-9	TRBJ2-7	TRBD2	TGTGCCAGCAGCCCCCCTGCGGTAGCGGGAGGTAAATCCTACGAGCAGTACTTC	CASSPPAVAGGKSYEQYF
NA	TRBV7-2	TRBJ2-7	NA	TGTGCCAGCAGCTCACCGGCCTACGAGCAGTACTTC	CASSSPAYEQYF
few	TRBV12-3/TRBV12-4	TRBJ2-5	TRBD2	TGTGCCAGCAGTCCGGGACTAGCGGGTATATTCCAAGAGACCCAGTACTTC	CASSPGLAGIFQETQYF
NA	TRBV6-4	TRBJ1-4	TRBD1	TGTGCCAGCAGTGGGGACAGGGATAACGAAAAACTGTTTTTT	CASSGDRDNEKLFF
NA	TRBV6-5	TRBJ2-7	TRBD1	TGTGCCAGCAGACTACGGACAGGCCGGTCCGTCGAGCAGTACTTC	CASRLRTGRSVEQYF
few	TRBV6-1	TRBJ1-5	NA	TGTGCCAGCAGTGAAGGCAGTCTGAGCAATCAGCCCCAGCATTTT	CASSEGSLSNQPQHF
NA	TRBV20-1	TRBJ1-1	NA	TGCAGTGCTAGAGCCCCGGGCGTGGGCACTGAAGCTTTCTTT	CSARAPGVGTEAFF
NA	TRBV27	TRBJ2-7	NA	TGTGCCAGCAGCTGGAGACAGTCCTACGAGCAGTACTTC	CASSWRQSYEQYF
NA	TRBV6-2/TRBV6-3	TRBJ2-6	NA	TGTGCCAGCAGTTACGGGAACAGGGATCGATCTGGGGCCAACGTCCTGACTTTC	CASSYGNRDRSGANVLTF
NA	TRBV4-2	TRBJ1-1	NA	TGTGCCAGCAGCCAAGTGGGATCGTGGCAAGCTTTCTTT	CASSQVGSWQAFF
NA	TRBV29-1	TRBJ1-2	NA	TGCAGCGTTGATGTTGGGCTGTTTAACTATGGCCACACCTTC	CSVDVGLFNYGHTF
few	TRBV5-1	TRBJ1-2	NA	TGCGCCAGCATGAGCACGACCTCCTATGGCTACACCTTC	CASMSTTSYGYTF
NA	TRBV28	TRBJ2-1	TRBD2	TGTGCCAGCAGGGTAGCGGGAGCCTACAATGAGCAGTTCTTC	CASRVAGAYNEQFF
NA	TRBV13	TRBJ1-6	TRBD1	TGTGCCAGCAGCTTAGCCGGACAGGGGATGTTTTCACCCCTCCACTTT	CASSLAGQGMFSPLHF
few	TRBV2	TRBJ1-6	NA	TGTGCCAGCACCGACGGACAGACCTATAATTCACCCCTCCACTTT	CASTDGQTYNSPLHF
NA	TRBV6-2/TRBV6-3	TRBJ2-3	NA	TGTGCCAGCAGTAACACCCCGGCCGGGTCGGATACGCAGTATTTT	CASSNTPAGSDTQYF
NA	TRBV6-5	TRBJ2-1	TRBD2	TGTGCCAGCGGACTAGCGGGAGATGAGCAGTTCTTC	CASGLAGDEQFF
NA	TRBV7-2	TRBJ2-7	TRBD1	TGTGACAGCAGCTTACGGACAGGCTACGAGCAGTACTTC	CDSSLRTGYEQYF
NA	TRBV28	TRBJ2-1	NA	TGTGCCAGTAGTTTAGAGGATTGGGGGTCACCAAACAATGAGCAGTTCTTC	CASSLEDWGSPNNEQFF
many	TRBV7-8	TRBJ2-1	NA	TGTGCCAGCAGCTTAGGCACCAGGAGCTCCTACAATGAGCAGTTCTTC	CASSLGTRSSYNEQFF
NA	TRBV7-2	TRBJ1-2	NA	TGTGCCAGCAGCTTTCGGGGGGGCATGGACTATGGCTACACCTTC	CASSFRGGMDYGYTF
NA	TRBV20-1	TRBJ2-3	TRBD1	TGCAGTGCCAGGACAGGGAAGAACACAGATACGCAGTATTTT	CSARTGKNTDTQYF
NA	TRBV10-3	TRBJ1-1	NA	TGTGCCATCAGTGAGTCTATCGGTCGGAACACTGAAGCTTTCTTT	CAISESIGRNTEAFF
NA	TRBV7-9	TRBJ1-1	NA	TGTGCCAGCAGCCCGTCGGAGAACACTGAAGCTTTCTTT	CASSPSENTEAFF
few	TRBV6-6	TRBJ2-7	NA	TGTGCCAGCAGTTCTCCCGGCGTGTACGAGCAGTACTTC	CASSSPGVYEQYF
few	TRBV29-1	TRBJ2-1	NA	TGCAGCGTTGGCCCAGCCTTAGGGGGTGAGCAGTTCTTC	CSVGPALGGEQFF
NA	TRBV25-1	TRBJ1-1	NA	TGTGCCAGCAGCGCCTGGGGCGGGAACACTGAAGCTTTCTTT	CASSAWGGNTEAFF
NA	TRBV28	TRBJ2-7	TRBD1	TGTGCCAGCAGTGTATTTTGGACAGGGGCTTACGAGCAGTACTTC	CASSVFWTGAYEQYF
NA	TRBV7-2	TRBJ2-5	TRBD1	TGTGCCAGCAGCGGCAAACAGGACGCCGGGACAGGGGCTCAGGGGACCCAGTACTTC	CASSGKQDAGTGAQGTQYF
NA	TRBV7-2	TRBJ2-5	NA	TGTGCCGGCAGCTTGGAGCCGGGGGTTGCGGAGCAGTACTTC	CAGSLEPGVAEQYF
NA	TRBV28	TRBJ2-3	NA	TGTGCCAGCAGTCCCCTATTCGGCCTTACAGATACGCAGTATTTT	CASSPLFGLTDTQYF
NA	TRBV12-3/TRBV12-4	TRBJ2-1	NA	TGTGCCAGCAGTTTATTGTGGGGGGAGCAGTTCTTC	CASSLLWGEQFF
few	TRBV5-1	TRBJ2-1	TRBD2	TGCGCCAGCAGGGTAATAGCGGGAGAGGAGCAGTTCTTC	CASRVIAGEEQFF
NA	TRBV20-1	TRBJ2-7	TRBD2	TGCAGTGCTAGAGATCGATTCGGGTCGGCTAGCGGCACGAGGTTGGACGAGCAGTACTTC	CSARDRFGSASGTRLDEQYF
few	TRBV18	TRBJ2-1	TRBD1	TGTGCCAGCTCACTACAAATGGACAGGGTGGTGGGCAATGAGCAGTTCTTC	CASSLQMDRVVGNEQFF
few	TRBV19	TRBJ2-7	NA	TGTGCCAGTAGTGCCCCTGGGTGGCGGGGCTCCTACGAGCAGTACTTC	CASSAPGWRGSYEQYF
NA	TRBV9	TRBJ2-5	NA	TGTGCCAGCAGCGTGGCCGGGGCGGAGACCCAGTACTTC	CASSVAGAETQYF
few	TRBV21-1	TRBJ2-5	NA	TGTGCCAGCAGCAAAAGGGACCCCGACAGTGAAGAGACCCAGTACTTC	CASSKRDPDSEETQYF
many	TRBV29-1	TRBJ2-3	NA	TGCAGCGTTGCGGGCCCGGGAGCCCCAGTCACAGATACGCAGTATTTT	CSVAGPGAPVTDTQYF
few	TRBV12-3/TRBV12-4	TRBJ2-7	TRBD2	TGTGCCAGCAGTTTCCCGGGACTAGCGGAAGGCCCTACCTACGAGCAGTACTTC	CASSFPGLAEGPTYEQYF
few	TRBV7-2	TRBJ2-1	NA	TGTGCCAGCAGCCCCCTGGCTACAAATGAGCAGTTCTTC	CASSPLATNEQFF
NA	TRBV20-1	TRBJ2-7	NA	TGCAGTGCTAGAGATCTCGGATCGATAACCAAGGACGAGCAGTACTTC	CSARDLGSITKDEQYF